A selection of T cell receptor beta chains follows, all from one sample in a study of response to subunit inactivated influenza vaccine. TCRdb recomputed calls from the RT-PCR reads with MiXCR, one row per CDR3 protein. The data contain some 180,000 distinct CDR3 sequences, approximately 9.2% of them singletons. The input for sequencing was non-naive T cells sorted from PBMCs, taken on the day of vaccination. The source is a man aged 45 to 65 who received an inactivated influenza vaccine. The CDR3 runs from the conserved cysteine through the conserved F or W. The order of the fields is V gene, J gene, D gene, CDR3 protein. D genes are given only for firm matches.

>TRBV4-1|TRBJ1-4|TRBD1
CASSQNPGQSNEKLFF
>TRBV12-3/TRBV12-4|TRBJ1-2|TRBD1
CASSAAGTGMANYGYTF
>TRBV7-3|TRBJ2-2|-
CASSLMRNTGELFF
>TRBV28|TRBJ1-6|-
CASSFRGPYNSPLHF
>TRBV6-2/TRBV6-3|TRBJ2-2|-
CASSHPGGFGELFF
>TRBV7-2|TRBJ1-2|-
CASSSDGSYGYTF
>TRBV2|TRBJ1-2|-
CASGRDDGYTF
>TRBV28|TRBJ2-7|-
CASSDQQGWEQYF
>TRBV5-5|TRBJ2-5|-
CASRAAAQETQYF
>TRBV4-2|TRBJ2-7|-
CASSRRLGDEQYF
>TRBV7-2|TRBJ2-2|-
CASSLERPNTGELFF
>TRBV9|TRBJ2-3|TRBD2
CASSQTTIAGGRNTQYF
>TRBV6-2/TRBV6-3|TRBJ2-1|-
CASSYGGTPLYNEQFF
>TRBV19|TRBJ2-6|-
CASSIDGATGANVLTF
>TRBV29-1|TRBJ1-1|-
CSVLHGTEAFF
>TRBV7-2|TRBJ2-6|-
CASSLVFGPSGANVLTF
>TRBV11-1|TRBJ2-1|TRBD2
CASSLGGGTSRTYNEQFF
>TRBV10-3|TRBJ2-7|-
CAISESRRGHEQYF
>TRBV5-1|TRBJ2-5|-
CASSLGGTPLGGETQYF
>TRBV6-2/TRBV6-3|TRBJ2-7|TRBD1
CASSTTGDFNEQYF
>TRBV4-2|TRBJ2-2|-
CASAPGRNTGELFF
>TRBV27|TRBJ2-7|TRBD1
CASSPRQGAGYEQYF
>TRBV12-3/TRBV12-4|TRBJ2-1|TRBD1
CASSFGTGGYNEQFF
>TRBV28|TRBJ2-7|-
CASFSFYGAGEQYF
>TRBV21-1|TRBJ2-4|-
CASSKVRGVLAKNIQYF
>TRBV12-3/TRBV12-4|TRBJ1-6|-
CASSLTGPNNSPLHF
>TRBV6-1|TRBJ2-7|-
CASTIRGSGFLLEQYF
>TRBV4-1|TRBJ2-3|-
CASSHRDSGTDTQYF
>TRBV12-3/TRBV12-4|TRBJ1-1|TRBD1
CASSPDGQGDTEAFF
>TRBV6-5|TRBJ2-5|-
CASSYSIGFLFVETQYF
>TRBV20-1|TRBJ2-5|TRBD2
CSASGTSETQYF
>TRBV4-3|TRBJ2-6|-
CASSQQSSGANVLTF
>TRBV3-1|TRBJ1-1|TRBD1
CASSQEQTGRGAFF
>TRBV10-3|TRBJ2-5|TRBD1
CAISRTGGNQETQYF
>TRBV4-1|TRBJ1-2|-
CASSQALRRFNYGYTF
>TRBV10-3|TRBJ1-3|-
CAIGGGSGNTIYF
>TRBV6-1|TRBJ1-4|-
CASSKTGSNEKLFF
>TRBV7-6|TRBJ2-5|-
CASSNPGTHQETQYF
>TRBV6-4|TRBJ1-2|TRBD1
CASSDGTGLYGYTF
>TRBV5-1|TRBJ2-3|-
CASSFWGQTDTQYF
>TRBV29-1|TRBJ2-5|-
CSAGPRETQYF